The T cell receptor beta chain described here comes from a study of OX40 agonist ivuxolimab in advanced cancers. Study in general: Patients took ivuxolimab, an agonistic anti-OX40 (CD134) antibody. Partial responses occurred in Three dose-escalation patients, one with hepatocellular carcinoma and two with cutaneous melanoma.

Turning to this clone: What it recognizes is unknown.

V shed 8 bases and J 1 base; nucleotides not matched to a gene: 6. From germline, CDR1 is SGHRS and CDR2 YFSETQ. The CDR3 is made up of 14 amino acids. Regarding the study as a whole: The study found that CD8+ T cells averaged more expanded clones than CD4+. CD4+ and CD8+ blood T cells expanded clonally by week 6 at 0.1 to 3.0 mg/kg.

The table came from immunoSEQ multiplex PCR; TCRdb's copy has only in-frame clones and leaves some out. The table records over 30,000 clones, about 88% of them present only once. Sequencing was performed on CD4+ or CD8+ T cells sorted from blood, taken in a trial of the OX40 agonist ivuxolimab. The origin of this receptor is an adult with an advanced solid tumor such as melanoma, head and neck, liver or kidney cancer. The chain uses TRBV5-1 and TRBJ1-3; 7 bases map to TRBD1. The CDR3 DNA follows: TGCGCCAGTCGGGACAGTCCTTCTGGAAACACCATATATTTT. Translation: CASRDSPSGNTIYF.